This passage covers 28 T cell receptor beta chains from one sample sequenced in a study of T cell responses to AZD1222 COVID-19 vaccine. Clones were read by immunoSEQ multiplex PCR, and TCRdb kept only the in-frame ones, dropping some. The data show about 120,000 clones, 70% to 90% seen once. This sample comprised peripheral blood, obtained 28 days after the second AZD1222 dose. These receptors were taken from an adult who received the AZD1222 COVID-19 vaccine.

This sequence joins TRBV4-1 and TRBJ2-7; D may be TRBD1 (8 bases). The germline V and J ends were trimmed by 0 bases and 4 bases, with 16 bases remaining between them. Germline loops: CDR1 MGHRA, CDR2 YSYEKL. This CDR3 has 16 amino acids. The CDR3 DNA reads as TGCGCCAGCAGCCAAGATCTCGAACAGGGGGGGTACGAGCAGTACTTC. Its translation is CASSQDLEQGGYEQYF.

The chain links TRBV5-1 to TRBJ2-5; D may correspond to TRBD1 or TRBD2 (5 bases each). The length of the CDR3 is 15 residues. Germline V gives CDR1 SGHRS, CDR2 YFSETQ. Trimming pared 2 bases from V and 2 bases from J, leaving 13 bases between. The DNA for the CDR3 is TGCGCCAGCAGCTTAGGTGGGGGTACTCAAGAGACCCAGTACTTC. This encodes CASSLGGGTQETQYF.

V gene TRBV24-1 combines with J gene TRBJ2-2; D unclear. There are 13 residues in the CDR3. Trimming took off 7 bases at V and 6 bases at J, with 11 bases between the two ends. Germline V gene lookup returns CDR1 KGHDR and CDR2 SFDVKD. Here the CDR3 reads CATSPFGSGELFF. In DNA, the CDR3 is TGTGCCACCAGCCCCTTCGGGTCCGGGGAGCTGTTTTTT.

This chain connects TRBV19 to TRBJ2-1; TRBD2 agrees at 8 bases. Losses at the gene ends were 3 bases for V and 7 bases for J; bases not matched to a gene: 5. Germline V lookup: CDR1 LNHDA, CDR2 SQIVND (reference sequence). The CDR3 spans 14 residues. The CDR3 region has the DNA TGTGCCAGTAGTATCCGGGGGGGCCAGAATGAGCAGTTCTTC. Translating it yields CASSIRGGQNEQFF.

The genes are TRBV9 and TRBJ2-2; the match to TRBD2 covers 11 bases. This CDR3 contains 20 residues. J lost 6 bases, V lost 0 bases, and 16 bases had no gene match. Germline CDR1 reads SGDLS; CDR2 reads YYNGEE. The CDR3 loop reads CASSVALGGLAAFEAGELFF. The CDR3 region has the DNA TGTGCCAGCAGCGTAGCTCTGGGGGGACTAGCGGCGTTCGAGGCCGGGGAGCTGTTTTTT.

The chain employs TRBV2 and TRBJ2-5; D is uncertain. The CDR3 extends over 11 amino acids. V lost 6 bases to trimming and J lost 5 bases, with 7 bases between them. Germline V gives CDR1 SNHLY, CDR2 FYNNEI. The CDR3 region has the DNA TGTGCCAGCAGCCCCTCTGAGACCCAGTACTTC. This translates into CASSPSETQYF. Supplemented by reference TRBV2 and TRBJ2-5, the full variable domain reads EPEVTQTPSHQVTQMGQEVILRCVPISNHLYFYWYRQILGQKVEFLVSFYNNEISEKSEIFDDQFSVERPDGSNFTLKIRSTKLEDSAMYFCASSPSETQYFGPGTRLLVL.

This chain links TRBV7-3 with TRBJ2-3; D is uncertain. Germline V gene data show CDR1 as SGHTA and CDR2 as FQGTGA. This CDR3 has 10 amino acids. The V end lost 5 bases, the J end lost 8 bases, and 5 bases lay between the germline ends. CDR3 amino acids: CASSGATQYF. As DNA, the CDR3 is TGTGCCAGCAGCGGCGCTACGCAGTATTTT.

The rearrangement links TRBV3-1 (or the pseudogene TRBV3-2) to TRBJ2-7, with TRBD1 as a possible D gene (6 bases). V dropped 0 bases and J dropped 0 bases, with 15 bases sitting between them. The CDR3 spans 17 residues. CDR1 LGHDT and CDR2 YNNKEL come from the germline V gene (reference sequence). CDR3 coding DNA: TGTGCCAGCAGCCAAGAAAGGGACACTGAAATCTCCTACGAGCAGTACTTC. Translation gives CASSQERDTEISYEQYF.

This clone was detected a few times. The CDR3 sequence is CASSPGDNSPLHF. CDR3 DNA sequence: TGTGCCAGCTCACCAGGGGATAATTCACCCCTCCACTTT. J is TRBJ1-6 and V is TRBV18; D gene ambiguous. V was cut by 2 bases and J by 5 bases, with 4 bases left in between. The CDR3 contains 13 residues. Germline CDR1 and CDR2: KGHSH and LQKENI.

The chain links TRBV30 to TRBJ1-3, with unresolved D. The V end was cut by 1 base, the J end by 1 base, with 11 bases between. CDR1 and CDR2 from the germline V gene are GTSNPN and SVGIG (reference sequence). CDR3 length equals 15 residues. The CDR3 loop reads CAWSARVGSGNTIYF. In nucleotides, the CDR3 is TGTGCCTGGAGTGCGAGGGTAGGGTCTGGAAACACCATATATTTT.

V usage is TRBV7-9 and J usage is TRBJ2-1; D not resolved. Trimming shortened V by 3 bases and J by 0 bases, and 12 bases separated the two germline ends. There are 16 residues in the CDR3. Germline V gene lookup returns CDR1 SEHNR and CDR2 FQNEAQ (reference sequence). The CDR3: CASSLRYPSSYNEQFF. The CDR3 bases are TGTGCCAGCAGCTTGAGGTACCCTAGCTCCTACAATGAGCAGTTCTTC.

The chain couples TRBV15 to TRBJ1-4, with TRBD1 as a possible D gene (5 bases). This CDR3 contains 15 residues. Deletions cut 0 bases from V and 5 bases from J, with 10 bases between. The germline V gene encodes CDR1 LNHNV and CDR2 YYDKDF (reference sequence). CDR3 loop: CATSRDSGHNEKLFF. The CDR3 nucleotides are TGTGCCACCAGCAGAGATTCCGGACACAATGAAAAACTGTTTTTT.

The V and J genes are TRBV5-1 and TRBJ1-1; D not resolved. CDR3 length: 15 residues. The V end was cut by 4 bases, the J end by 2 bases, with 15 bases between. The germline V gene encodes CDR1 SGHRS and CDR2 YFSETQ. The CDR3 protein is CASSPAAGLNTEAFF. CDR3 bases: TGCGCCAGCAGCCCCGCAGCTGGACTAAACACTGAAGCTTTCTTT.

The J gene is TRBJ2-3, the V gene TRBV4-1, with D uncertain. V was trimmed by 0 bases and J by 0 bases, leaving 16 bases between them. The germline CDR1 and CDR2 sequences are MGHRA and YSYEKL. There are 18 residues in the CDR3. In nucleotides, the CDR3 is TGCGCCAGCAGCCAAGAGGCTGAGGCTACCTCTAGCACAGATACGCAGTATTTT. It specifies CASSQEAEATSSTDTQYF.

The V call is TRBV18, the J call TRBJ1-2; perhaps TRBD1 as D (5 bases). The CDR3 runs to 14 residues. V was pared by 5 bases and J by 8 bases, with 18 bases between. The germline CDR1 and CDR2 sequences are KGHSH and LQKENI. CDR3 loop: CASSAITGPYGYTF. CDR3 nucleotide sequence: TGTGCCAGCTCAGCGATAACAGGCCCTTACGGCTACACCTTC.

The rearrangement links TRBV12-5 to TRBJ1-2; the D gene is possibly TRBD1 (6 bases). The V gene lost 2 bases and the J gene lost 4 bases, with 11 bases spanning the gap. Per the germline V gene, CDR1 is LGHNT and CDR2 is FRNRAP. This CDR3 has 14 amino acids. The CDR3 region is CASGLTGTSYGYTF. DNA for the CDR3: TGTGCTAGTGGTTTGACTGGGACAAGCTATGGCTACACCTTC.

CDR3 in amino acids: CASGGLYQPQHF. The CDR3, as DNA: TGTGCCAGTGGCGGACTCTATCAGCCCCAGCATTTT. V usage is TRBV19 and J usage is TRBJ1-5; D remains unclear. The CDR3 loop spans 12 amino acids. Germline CDR1 LNHDA, CDR2 SQIVND (reference sequence). The V end lost 8 bases, the J end lost 5 bases, and 10 bases lay between the germline ends.

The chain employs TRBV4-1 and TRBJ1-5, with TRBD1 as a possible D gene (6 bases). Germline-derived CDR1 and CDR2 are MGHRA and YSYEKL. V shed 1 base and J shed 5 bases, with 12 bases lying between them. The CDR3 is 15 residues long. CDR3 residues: CASSQGPRGDQPQHF. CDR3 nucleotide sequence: TGCGCCAGCAGCCAAGGCCCCAGGGGAGATCAGCCCCAGCATTTT.

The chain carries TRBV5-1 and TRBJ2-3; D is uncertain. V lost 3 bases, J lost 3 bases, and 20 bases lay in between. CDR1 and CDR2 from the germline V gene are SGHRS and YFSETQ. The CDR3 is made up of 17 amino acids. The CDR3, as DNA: TGCGCCAGCAGCTCCGGAGTGGACGGAGAAAGGACAGATACGCAGTATTTT. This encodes CASSSGVDGERTDTQYF. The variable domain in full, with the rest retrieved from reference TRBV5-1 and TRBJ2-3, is KAGVTQTPRYLIKTRGQQVTLSCSPISGHRSVSWYQQTPGQGLQFLFEYFSETQRNKGNFPGRFSGRQFSNSRSEMNVSTLELGDSALYLCASSSGVDGERTDTQYFGPGTRLTVL.

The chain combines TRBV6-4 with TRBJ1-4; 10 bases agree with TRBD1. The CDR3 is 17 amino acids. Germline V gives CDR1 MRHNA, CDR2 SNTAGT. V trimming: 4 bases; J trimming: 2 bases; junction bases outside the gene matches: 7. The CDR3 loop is CASSGTGGLFTNEKLFF. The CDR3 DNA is TGTGCCAGCAGTGGGACAGGGGGTCTCTTCACTAATGAAAAACTGTTTTTT.

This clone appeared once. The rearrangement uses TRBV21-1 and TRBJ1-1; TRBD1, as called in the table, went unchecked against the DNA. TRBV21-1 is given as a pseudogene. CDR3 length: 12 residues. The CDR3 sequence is CASRTGRTEAFF. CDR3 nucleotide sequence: TGTGCCAGCAGGACAGGGCGGACTGAAGCTTTCTTT.

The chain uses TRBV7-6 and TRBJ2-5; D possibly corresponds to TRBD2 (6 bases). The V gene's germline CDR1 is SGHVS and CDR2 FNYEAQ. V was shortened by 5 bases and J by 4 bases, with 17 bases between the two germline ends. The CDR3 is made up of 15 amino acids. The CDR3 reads CASSQWNGLRETQYF. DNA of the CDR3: TGTGCCAGCAGCCAATGGAACGGACTACGAGAGACCCAGTACTTC.

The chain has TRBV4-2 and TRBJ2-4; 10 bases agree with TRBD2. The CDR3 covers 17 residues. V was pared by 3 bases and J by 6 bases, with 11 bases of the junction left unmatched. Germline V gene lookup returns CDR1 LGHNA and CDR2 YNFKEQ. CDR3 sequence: CASSHPLSGRIRNIQYF. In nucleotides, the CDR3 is TGTGCCAGCAGCCATCCCCTTAGCGGGAGGATTAGAAACATTCAGTACTTC.

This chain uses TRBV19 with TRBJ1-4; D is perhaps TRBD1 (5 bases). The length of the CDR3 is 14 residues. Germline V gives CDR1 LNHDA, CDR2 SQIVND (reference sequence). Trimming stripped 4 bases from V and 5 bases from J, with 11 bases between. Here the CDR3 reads CASSKTDFNEKLFF. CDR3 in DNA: TGTGCCAGTAGTAAGACAGACTTCAATGAAAAACTGTTTTTT.

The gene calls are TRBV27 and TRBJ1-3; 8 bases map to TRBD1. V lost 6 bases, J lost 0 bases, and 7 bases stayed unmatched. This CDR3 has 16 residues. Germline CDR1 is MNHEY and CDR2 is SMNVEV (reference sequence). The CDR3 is CASRRQGPFSGNTIYF. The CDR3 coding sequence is TGTGCCAGCAGGCGACAGGGGCCCTTCTCTGGAAACACCATATATTTT.

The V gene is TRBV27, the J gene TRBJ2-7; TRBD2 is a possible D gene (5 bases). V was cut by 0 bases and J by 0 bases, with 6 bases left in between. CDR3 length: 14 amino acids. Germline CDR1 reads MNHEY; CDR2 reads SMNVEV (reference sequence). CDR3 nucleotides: TGTGCCAGCAGTTTATCGGGGAGCTCCTACGAGCAGTACTTC. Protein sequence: CASSLSGSSYEQYF.

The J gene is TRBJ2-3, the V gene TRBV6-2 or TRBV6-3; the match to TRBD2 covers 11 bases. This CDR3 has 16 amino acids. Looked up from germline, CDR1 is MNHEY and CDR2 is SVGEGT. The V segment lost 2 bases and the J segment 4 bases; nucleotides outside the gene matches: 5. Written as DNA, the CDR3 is TGTGCCAGCAGTTACGTGACTAGCGGGGTGGCAGATACGCAGTATTTT. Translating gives CASSYVTSGVADTQYF.

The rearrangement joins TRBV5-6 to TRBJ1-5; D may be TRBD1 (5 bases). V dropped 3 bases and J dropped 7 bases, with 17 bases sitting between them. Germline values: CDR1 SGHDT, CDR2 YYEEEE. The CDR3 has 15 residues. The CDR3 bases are TGTGCCAGCAGCTCGGACCCCAGGGTATACCAGCCCCAGCATTTT. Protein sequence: CASSSDPRVYQPQHF.